This TCR beta chain is from a study of blood T cell repertoires in COVID-19 (dated by TCRdb to between 2020 and 2021). For the study in its entirety: Samples covering the acute and convalescent phases of COVID-19 were provided by collaborators in the United States, Italy and Spain. The material from the prospective study consisted of cDNA or gDNA derived from T cells, B-cell-depleted T cells, or PBMCs. The dataset comprised deeply sampled blood TCRbeta repertoires from subjects exposed to, actively infected with, or recovered from COVID-19. A freely available public database, intended as a resource for researchers studying the immune response to SARS-CoV-2, is where the repertoires were released. The samples were drawn from the first 160 participants of the ongoing ImmuneRACE study and from some 1,300 subjects provided by 6 global collaborators. Nearly every sample came with metadata listing a de-identified subject ID, COVID-19 status, age in years and sex. Where available, HLA class I and class II types were obtained from metadata supplied by the sample provider rather than from assay-based typing.

As to this clone: Its target antigen remains unknown. Base qualities are missing; no much larger clone stands one base away.

Including cysteine and phenylalanine, the CDR3 has 14 amino acids. Just the 42-base CDR3 DNA is kept, in frame starting at base 1. V is pruned by 4 bases and J by 5 bases, leaving 7 bases of the junction without a gene match. The germline V gene supplies CDR1 SGHRS and CDR2 YFSETQ. Another Seattle source contributed samples from volunteer blood donors who had recovered from COVID-19. Collaborating institutions collected whole blood in K2EDTA tubes following their own protocols. For TCRbeta analysis, collaborator samples were shipped as frozen whole blood, as isolated PBMCs, or as DNA extracted from either sample type. TCRbeta CDR3 regions were amplified from genomic DNA by means of the immunoSEQ Assay, a bias-controlled multiplex PCR. The source study handled its data this way. The number of nucleated cells in each sample was estimated from the amplification of reference gene primers within the assay. Sequence reads were collapsed and filtered to measure the absolute abundance of every unique TCRbeta CDR3 rearrangement. For each sample, productive Simpson clonality was calculated as the square root of Simpson's diversity index over productive rearrangements. Imported from immuneACCESS, the table was reduced by TCRdb to in-frame sequences with V and J called. These copies leave out some clones; in studies compared against another copy, an unresolved V gene accounts for under half, and the cause of the remainder is not known. V and J calls and clone size are those listed in that table; D and trimming were worked out from the DNA. A total of about 340,000 clones appear in this sample, about 90% of them only once. Under 3.5% of the sample is taken by the ten largest.

What the study reported, not specific to this receptor: The quantity of clinical and demographic metadata differed by source and by participant and was supplied without curation.

The sequence came from a woman younger than 35 who had recovered from COVID-19. Source material: peripheral blood. The rearranged segments are TRBV5-1 and TRBJ2-5; 8 junctional bases match TRBD1. The base sequence is TGCGCCAGCAGCGGCCGGACAGGGTTGGAGACCCAGTACTTC. Protein translation: CASSGRTGLETQYF.